This T cell receptor (beta chain) is from a study of T cells in Graves' hyperthyroidism and ophthalmopathy. This clonotype was recorded at least ten times. The antigen is unknown. Amplified TCR beta CDR3 regions came from RNA transcripts. The HTBI primer set drove a first-round RT-PCR of the TCR CDR3. TCRdb ran MiXCR on the multiplex PCR reads and lists one entry per CDR3 protein. The sample has about 510,000 distinct CDR3 sequences; 46% are singletons. Study-level findings and limits: A model using 13 V-J features told ophthalmopathy apart from stable hyperthyroidism. Model output signaled ophthalmopathy a median approximately 6 months ahead of onset.

Germline V gene data show CDR1 as ENHRY and CDR2 as SYGVKD. V gave up 0 bases and J gave up 4 bases, with 15 bases separating them. The CDR3 loop spans 17 amino acids. The clonotype was recovered from an adult woman with Graves' disease, either hyperthyroidism or ophthalmopathy (not recorded which). The J gene is TRBJ2-2, the V gene TRBV10-3, with no clear D. What was sequenced was peripheral blood or thyroid tissue (not recorded which). The CDR3 loop is CAISESWLDFTTGELFF. In DNA form, the CDR3 reads TGTGCCATCAGTGAGTCGTGGCTAGATTTTACCACCGGGGAGCTGTTTTTT.